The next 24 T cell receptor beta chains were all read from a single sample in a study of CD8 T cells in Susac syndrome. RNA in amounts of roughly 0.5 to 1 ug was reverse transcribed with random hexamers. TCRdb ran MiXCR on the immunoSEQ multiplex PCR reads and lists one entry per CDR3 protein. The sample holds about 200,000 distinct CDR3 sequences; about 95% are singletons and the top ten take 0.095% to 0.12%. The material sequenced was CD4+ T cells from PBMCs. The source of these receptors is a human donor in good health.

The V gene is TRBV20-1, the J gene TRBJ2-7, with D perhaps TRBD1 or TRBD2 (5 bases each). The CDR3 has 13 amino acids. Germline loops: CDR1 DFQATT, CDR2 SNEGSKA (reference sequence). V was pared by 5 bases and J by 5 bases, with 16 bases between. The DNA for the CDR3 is TGCAGTGCTCGGGACCCCTTGGTCGACGAGCAGTACGTC. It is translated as CSARDPLVDEQYV.

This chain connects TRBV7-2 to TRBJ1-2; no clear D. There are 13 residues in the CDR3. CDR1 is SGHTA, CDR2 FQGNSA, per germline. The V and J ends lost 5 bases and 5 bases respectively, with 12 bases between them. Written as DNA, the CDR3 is TGTGCCAGCAGCCCTGGTGTGATTTATGGCTACACCTTC. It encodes CASSPGVIYGYTF.

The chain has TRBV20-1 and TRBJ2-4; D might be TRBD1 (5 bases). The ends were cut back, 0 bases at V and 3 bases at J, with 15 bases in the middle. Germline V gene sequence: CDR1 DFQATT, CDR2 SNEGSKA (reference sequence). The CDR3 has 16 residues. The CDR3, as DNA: TGCAGTGCTAGAGATTCTTATTTCGACAGCAAAAACATTCAGTACTTC. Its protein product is CSARDSYFDSKNIQYF.

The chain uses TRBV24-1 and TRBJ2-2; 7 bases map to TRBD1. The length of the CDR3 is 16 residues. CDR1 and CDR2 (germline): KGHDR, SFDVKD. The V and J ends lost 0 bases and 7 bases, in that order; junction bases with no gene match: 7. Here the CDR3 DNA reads TGTGCCACCAGTGATTTGCGACAGGGTTCGAACGGGGAGCTGTTTTTT. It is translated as CATSDLRQGSNGELFF.

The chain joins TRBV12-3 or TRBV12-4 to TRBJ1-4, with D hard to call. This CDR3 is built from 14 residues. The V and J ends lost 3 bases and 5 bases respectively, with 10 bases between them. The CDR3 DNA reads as TGTGCCAGCAGTTTTACGAGCCCGAATGAAAAACTGTTTTTT. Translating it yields CASSFTSPNEKLFF.

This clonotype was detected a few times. In DNA, the CDR3 is TGTGCCAGCTCATGGGGCGATGAGCAGTTCTTC. Protein product: CASSWGDEQFF. The V call is TRBV27, the J call TRBJ2-1, with D possibly matching TRBD1 (5 bases). The CDR3 covers 11 residues. Germline-derived CDR1 and CDR2 are MNHEY and SMNVEV (reference sequence). The V gene lost 8 bases and the J gene lost 8 bases, with 10 bases spanning the gap.

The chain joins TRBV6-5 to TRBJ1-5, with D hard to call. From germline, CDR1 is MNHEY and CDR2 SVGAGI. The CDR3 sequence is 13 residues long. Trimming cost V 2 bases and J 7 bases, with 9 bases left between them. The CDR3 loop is CASSYAFRQPQHF. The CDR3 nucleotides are TGTGCCAGCAGTTACGCCTTCCGACAGCCCCAGCATTTT.

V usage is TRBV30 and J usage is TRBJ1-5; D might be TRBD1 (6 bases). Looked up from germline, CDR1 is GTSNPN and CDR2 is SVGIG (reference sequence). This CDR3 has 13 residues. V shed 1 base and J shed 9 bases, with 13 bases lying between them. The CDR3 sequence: CAWSEEGVRPQHF. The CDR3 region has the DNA TGTGCCTGGAGTGAAGAGGGGGTGAGGCCCCAGCATTTT.

CDR3 nucleotide sequence: TGCAGTGCAGGGACAGGGAAGACTGAAGCTTTCTTT. Protein: CSAGTGKTEAFF. The V gene is TRBV20-1, the J gene TRBJ1-1, with 9 bases fitting TRBD1. The V and J ends lost 6 bases and 5 bases, in that order; junction bases with no gene match: 4. CDR3 length equals 12 residues. Per the germline V gene, CDR1 is DFQATT and CDR2 is SNEGSKA (reference sequence).

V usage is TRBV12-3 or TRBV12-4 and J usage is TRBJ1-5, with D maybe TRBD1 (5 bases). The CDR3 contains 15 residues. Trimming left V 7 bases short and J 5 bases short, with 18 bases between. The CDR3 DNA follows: TGTGCCAGCATCTGGGGGGTTAGAGGAGATCAGCCCCAGCATTTT. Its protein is CASIWGVRGDQPQHF.

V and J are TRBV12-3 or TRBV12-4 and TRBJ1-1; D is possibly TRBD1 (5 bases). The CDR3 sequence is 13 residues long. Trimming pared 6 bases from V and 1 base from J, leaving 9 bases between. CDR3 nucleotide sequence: TGTGCCAGCAGGGCAGGGTGGAACACTGAAGCTTTCTTT. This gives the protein CASRAGWNTEAFF.

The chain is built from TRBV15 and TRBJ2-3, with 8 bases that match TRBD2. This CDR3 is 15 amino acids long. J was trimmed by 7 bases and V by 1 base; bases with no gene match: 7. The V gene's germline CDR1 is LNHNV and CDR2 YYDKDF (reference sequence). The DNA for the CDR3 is TGTGCCACCAGCAGAGTAGAGCGGGGGTCGCATACGCAGTATTTT. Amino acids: CATSRVERGSHTQYF.

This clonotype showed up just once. The CDR3 bases are TGTGCCAGCATGGTGGGACAGGGGGTTCAGCCCCAGCATTTT. The encoded protein is CASMVGQGVQPQHF. This chain joins TRBV12-3 or TRBV12-4 and TRBJ1-5, with 11 bases aligning to TRBD1. The junction had 5 bases not matched to a gene; V was cut back by 7 bases and J by 6 bases. The CDR3 runs to 14 residues.

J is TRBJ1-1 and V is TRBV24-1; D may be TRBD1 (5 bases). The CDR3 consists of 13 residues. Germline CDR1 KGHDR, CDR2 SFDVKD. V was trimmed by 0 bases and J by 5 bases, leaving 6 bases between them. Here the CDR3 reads CATSDLWGTEAFF. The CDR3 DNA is TGTGCCACCAGTGATTTGTGGGGGACTGAAGCTTTCTTT.

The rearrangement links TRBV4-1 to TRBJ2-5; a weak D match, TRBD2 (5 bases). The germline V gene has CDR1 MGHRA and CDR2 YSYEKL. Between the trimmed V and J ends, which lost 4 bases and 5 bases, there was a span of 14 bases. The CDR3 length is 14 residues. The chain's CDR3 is CASSREQSRETQYF. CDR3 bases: TGCGCCAGCAGCCGGGAGCAATCCCGGGAGACCCAGTACTTC.

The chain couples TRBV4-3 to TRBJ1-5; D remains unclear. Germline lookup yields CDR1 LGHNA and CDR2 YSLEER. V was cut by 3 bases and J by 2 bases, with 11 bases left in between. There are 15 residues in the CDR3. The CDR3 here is CASSQELGGNQPQHF. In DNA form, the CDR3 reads TGCGCCAGCAGCCAGGAACTCGGCGGCAATCAGCCCCAGCATTTT.

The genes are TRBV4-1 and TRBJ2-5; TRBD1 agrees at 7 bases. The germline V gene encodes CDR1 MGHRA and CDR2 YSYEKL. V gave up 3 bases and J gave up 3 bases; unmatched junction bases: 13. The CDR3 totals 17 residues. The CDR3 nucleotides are TGCGCCAGCAGCCAGACGATAGGGGGCCAGTTCGAAGAGACCCAGTACTTC. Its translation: CASSQTIGGQFEETQYF.

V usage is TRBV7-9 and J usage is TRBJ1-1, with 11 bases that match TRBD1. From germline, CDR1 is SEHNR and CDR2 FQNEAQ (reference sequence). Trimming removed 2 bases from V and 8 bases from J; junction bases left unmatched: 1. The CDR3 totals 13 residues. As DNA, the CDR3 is TGTGCCAGCAGCTTATGGGACAGGGGGGAAGCTTTCTTT. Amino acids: CASSLWDRGEAFF.

CDR3: CASRPGTREGNQPQHF. The DNA of the CDR3 is TGTGCCAGCCGCCCCGGGACTCGGGAGGGCAATCAGCCCCAGCATTTT. V gene TRBV2 combines with J gene TRBJ1-5; TRBD1 might be the D (5 bases). The V and J ends lost 8 bases and 2 bases respectively, with 19 bases between them. There are 16 residues in the CDR3. Germline assignment: CDR1 SNHLY and CDR2 FYNNEI.

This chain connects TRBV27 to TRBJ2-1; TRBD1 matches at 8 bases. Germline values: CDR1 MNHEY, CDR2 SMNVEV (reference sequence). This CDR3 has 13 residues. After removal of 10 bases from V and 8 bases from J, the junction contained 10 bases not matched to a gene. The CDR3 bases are TGTGCCACCCAGGGGGCTAGCTCGGATGAGCAGTTCTTC. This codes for CATQGASSDEQFF.

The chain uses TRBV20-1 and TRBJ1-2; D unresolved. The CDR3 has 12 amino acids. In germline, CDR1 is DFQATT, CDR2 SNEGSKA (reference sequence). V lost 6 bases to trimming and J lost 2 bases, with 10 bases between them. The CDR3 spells CSAVRLNYGYTF. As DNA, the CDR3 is TGCAGTGCAGTCAGGCTCAACTATGGCTACACCTTC.

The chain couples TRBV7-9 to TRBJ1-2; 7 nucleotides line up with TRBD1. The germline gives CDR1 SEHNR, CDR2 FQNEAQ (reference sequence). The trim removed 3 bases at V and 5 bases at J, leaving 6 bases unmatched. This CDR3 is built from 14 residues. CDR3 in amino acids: CASSFGGGDYGYTF. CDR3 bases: TGTGCCAGCAGCTTTGGAGGGGGCGATTATGGCTACACCTTC.

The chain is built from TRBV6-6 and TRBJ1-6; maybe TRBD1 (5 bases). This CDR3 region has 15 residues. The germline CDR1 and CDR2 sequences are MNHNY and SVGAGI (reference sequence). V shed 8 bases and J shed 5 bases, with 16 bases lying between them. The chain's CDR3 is CASSAAGAHNSPLHF. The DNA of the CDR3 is TGTGCCAGCTCCGCCGCCGGGGCCCATAATTCACCCCTCCACTTT.

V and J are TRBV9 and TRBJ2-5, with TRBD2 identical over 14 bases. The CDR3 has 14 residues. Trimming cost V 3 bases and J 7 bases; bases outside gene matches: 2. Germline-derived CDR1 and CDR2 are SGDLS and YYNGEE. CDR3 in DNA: TGTGCCAGCAGCGAGGGGACTAGCGGGGGGACCCAGTACTTC. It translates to CASSEGTSGGTQYF.